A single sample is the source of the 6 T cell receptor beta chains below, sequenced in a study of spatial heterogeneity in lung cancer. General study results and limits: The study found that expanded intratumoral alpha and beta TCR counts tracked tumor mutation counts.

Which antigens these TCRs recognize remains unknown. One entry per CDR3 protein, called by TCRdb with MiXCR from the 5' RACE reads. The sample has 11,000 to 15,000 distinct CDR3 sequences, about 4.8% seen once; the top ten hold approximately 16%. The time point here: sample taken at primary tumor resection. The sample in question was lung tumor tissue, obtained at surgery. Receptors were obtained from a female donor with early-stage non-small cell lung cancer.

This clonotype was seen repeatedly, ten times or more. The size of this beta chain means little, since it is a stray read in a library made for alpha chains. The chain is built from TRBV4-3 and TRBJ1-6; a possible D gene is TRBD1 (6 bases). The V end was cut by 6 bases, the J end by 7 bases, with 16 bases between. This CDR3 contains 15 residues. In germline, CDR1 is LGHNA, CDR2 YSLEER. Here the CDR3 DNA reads TGCGCCAGCAGTGAGGGACGGGGGCGAAATTCACCCCTCCACTTT. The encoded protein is CASSEGRGRNSPLHF.

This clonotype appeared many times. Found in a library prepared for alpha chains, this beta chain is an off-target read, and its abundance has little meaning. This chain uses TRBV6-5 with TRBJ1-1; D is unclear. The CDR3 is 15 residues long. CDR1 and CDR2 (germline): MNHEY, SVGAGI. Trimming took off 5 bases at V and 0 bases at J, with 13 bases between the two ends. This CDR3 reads CASSPTRKVNTEAFF. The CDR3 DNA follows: TGTGCCAGCAGTCCTACGCGGAAGGTGAACACTGAAGCTTTCTTT.

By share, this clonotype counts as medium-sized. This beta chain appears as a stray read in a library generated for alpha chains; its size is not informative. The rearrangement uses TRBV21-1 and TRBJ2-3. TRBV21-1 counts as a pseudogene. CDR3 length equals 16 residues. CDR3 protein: CASSNFGPPSTDTQYF. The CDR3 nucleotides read TGTGCCAGCAGCAACTTCGGACCTCCTAGCACAGATACGCAGTATTTT.

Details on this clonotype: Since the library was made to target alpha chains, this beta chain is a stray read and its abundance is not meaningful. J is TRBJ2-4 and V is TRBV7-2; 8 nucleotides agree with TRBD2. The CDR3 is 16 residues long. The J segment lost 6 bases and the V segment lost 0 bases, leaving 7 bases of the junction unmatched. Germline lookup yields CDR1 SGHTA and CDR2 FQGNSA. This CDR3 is CASSLAISGEGNIQYF. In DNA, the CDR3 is TGTGCCAGCAGCTTAGCGATTAGCGGGGAGGGAAACATTCAGTACTTC.

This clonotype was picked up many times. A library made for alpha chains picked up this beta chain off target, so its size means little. The CDR3: CASSENYYNEQFF. The CDR3 nucleotides read TGTGCCAGCAGTGAAAACTACTACAATGAGCAGTTCTTC. The V gene is TRBV2, the J gene TRBJ2-1; D is undetermined. Trimming took off 2 bases at V and 3 bases at J, with 5 bases between the two ends. Germline lookup yields CDR1 SNHLY and CDR2 FYNNEI. This CDR3 has 13 amino acids.

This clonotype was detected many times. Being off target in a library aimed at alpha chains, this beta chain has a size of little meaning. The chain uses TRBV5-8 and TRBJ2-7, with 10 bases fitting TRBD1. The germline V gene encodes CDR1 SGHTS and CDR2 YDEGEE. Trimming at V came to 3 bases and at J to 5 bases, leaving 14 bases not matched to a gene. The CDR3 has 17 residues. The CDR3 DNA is TGTGCCAGCAGCTATATCAGATCCTCGGGGACAGGGGACGAGCAGTACTTC. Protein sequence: CASSYIRSSGTGDEQYF.